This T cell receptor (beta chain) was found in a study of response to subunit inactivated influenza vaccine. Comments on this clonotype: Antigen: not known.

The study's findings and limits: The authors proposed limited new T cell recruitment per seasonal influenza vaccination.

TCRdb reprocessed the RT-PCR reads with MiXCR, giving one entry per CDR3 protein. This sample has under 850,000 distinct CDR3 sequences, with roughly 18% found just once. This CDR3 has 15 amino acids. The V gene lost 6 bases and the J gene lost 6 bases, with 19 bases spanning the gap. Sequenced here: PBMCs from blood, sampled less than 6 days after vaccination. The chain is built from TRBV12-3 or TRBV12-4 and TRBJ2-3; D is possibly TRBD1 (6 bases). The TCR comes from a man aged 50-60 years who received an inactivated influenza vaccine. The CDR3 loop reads CASRLTGAKSDTQYF. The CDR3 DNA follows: TGTGCCAGCAGACTGACAGGCGCAAAGTCCGATACGCAGTATTTT.